These 32 T cell receptor beta chains came from one sample sequenced in a study of blood T cell repertoires in COVID-19. The assay was immunoSEQ multiplex PCR, and TCRdb's table has in-frame clones only and misses some. The table records approximately 300,000 clones, 90% of them present only once. The material sequenced was PBMCs or T cells enriched from blood (not recorded which). Receptor source: a woman aged 25 to 39 who had been exposed to COVID-19.

The CDR3 loop reads CASSPRRVDEKLFF. The CDR3 DNA is TGTGCCAGCAGTCCCCGACGGGTAGATGAAAAACTGTTTTTT. The chain links TRBV6-5 to TRBJ1-4; D is uncertain. This CDR3 region has 14 residues. Germline V gene lookup returns CDR1 MNHEY and CDR2 SVGAGI. V lost 5 bases to trimming and J lost 6 bases, with 13 bases between them.

The chain employs TRBV6-1 and TRBJ1-2, with D possibly being TRBD1 (5 bases). The V gene's germline CDR1 is MNHNS and CDR2 SASEGT. The CDR3 length is 11 residues. The ends were cut back, 3 bases at V and 8 bases at J, with 7 bases in the middle. In DNA, the CDR3 is TGTGCCAGCAGTGAGGGGGGAGGCTACACCTTC. This gives the protein CASSEGGGYTF.

The genes are TRBV6-5 and TRBJ2-2, with 7 bases that match TRBD2. The V gene's germline CDR1 is MNHEY and CDR2 SVGAGI. The junction had 7 bases not matched to a gene; V was cut back by 6 bases and J by 6 bases. The CDR3 is made up of 14 amino acids. For the CDR3, the DNA is TGTGCCAGCAGACCTACTAGCGATCCCGGGGAGCTGTTTTTT. It encodes CASRPTSDPGELFF.

The rearrangement joins TRBV5-1 to TRBJ1-3; the D gene is possibly TRBD1 (6 bases). The CDR3 totals 18 residues. The V end was cut by 4 bases, the J end by 0 bases, with 20 bases between. From germline, CDR1 is SGHRS and CDR2 YFSETQ. In DNA form, the CDR3 reads TGCGCCAGCAGCCATGGACAGAACTATCCCCTCTCTGGAAACACCATATATTTT. Translating it yields CASSHGQNYPLSGNTIYF.

This clone was recorded once. The rearrangement uses TRBV4-2 and TRBJ2-7; 10 nucleotides line up with TRBD1. The CDR3 has 15 amino acids. The J segment lost 6 bases and the V segment lost 1 base, leaving 6 bases of the junction unmatched. Germline V gene sequence: CDR1 LGHNA, CDR2 YNFKEQ. CDR3 protein: CASSQGQGALVEQYF. The CDR3, as DNA: TGTGCCAGCAGCCAAGGACAGGGGGCGTTAGTCGAGCAGTACTTC.

The rearrangement uses TRBV4-3 and TRBJ1-4; 7 bases fit TRBD1. CDR3 length: 17 amino acids. The trim removed 0 bases at V and 2 bases at J, leaving 6 bases unmatched. Germline lookup yields CDR1 LGHNA and CDR2 YSLEER. CDR3 sequence (DNA): TGCGCCAGCAGCCAAGATCGAGCAGGGGGGACTAATGAAAAACTGTTTTTT. Translated: CASSQDRAGGTNEKLFF.

The rearrangement uses TRBV5-1 and TRBJ2-7; TRBD1 is a possible D gene (6 bases). Germline V gene lookup returns CDR1 SGHRS and CDR2 YFSETQ. This CDR3 contains 17 residues. Between the trimmed V and J ends, which lost 5 bases and 3 bases, there was a span of 24 bases. CDR3 sequence reads: CASRSSQTGSPFYEQYF. The DNA of the CDR3 is TGCGCCAGCAGGTCCTCACAAACAGGGTCCCCCTTCTACGAGCAGTACTTC. The full variable domain, completed using reference TRBV5-1 and TRBJ2-7, is KAGVTQTPRYLIKTRGQQVTLSCSPISGHRSVSWYQQTPGQGLQFLFEYFSETQRNKGNFPGRFSGRQFSNSRSEMNVSTLELGDSALYLCASRSSQTGSPFYEQYFGPGTRLTVT.

The chain carries TRBV6-1 and TRBJ2-5; maybe TRBD2 (5 bases). V lost 2 bases to trimming and J lost 1 base, with 5 bases between them. Germline V gene data show CDR1 as MNHNS and CDR2 as SASEGT. The length of the CDR3 is 13 residues. CDR3 residues: CASSERGQETQYF. The CDR3 nucleotides read TGTGCCAGCAGTGAACGGGGCCAAGAGACCCAGTACTTC.

The rearrangement joins TRBV5-4 to TRBJ2-7; the match to TRBD1 covers 7 bases. Germline lookup yields CDR1 SGHNT and CDR2 YYREEE (reference sequence). J lost 2 bases, V lost 2 bases, and 7 bases had no gene match. The CDR3 loop spans 15 amino acids. CDR3 DNA: TGTGCCAGCAGCTTTACCACAGACAGGGCCTACGAGCAGTACTTC. Translation: CASSFTTDRAYEQYF.

J is TRBJ1-2 and V is TRBV19; no firm D call. Germline V gene data show CDR1 as LNHDA and CDR2 as SQIVND (reference sequence). The V and J ends lost 7 bases and 4 bases respectively, with 10 bases between them. CDR3 size: 12 residues. The CDR3, as DNA: TGTGCCAGTACTACGAAGTCCTATGGCTACACCTTC. It codes for CASTTKSYGYTF.

The chain couples TRBV7-9 to TRBJ2-3; 8 bases agree with TRBD1. Germline V gene data show CDR1 as SEHNR and CDR2 as FQNEAQ (reference sequence). V lost 4 bases, J lost 3 bases, and 9 bases stayed unmatched. This CDR3 spans 16 amino acids. This chain's CDR3 is CASSYTDRVSTDTQYF. The DNA for the CDR3 is TGTGCCAGCAGCTATACGGACAGGGTCTCGACAGATACGCAGTATTTT.

The chain combines TRBV30 with TRBJ1-1, with TRBD1 as a possible D gene (6 bases). Germline V CDR1 and CDR2: GTSNPN, SVGIG (reference sequence). This CDR3 region has 12 residues. This chain's CDR3 is CAGAGGNTEAFF. The CDR3 DNA is TGTGCGGGGGCTGGAGGGAACACTGAAGCTTTCTTT.

The V and J genes are TRBV11-2 and TRBJ1-5; 8 positions match TRBD1. J gave up 6 bases and V 3 bases, and 4 bases lay outside the gene matches. Germline V gives CDR1 SGHAT, CDR2 FQNNGV. The CDR3 is made up of 14 amino acids. The CDR3 nucleotides are TGTGCCAGCAGCTTGGGGCAGGGGGCTCAGCCCCAGCATTTT. Its translation is CASSLGQGAQPQHF.

The J gene is TRBJ1-6, the V gene TRBV5-4; 9 bases fit TRBD1. From germline, CDR1 is SGHNT and CDR2 YYREEE (reference sequence). V gave up 2 bases and J gave up 7 bases; unmatched junction bases: 4. The CDR3 has 15 amino acids. CDR3 sequence (DNA): TGTGCCAGCAGCTTACAGGGGGCACGGAATTCACCCCTCCACTTT. It is translated as CASSLQGARNSPLHF.

The chain has TRBV30 and TRBJ1-1; 7 bases fit TRBD1. Germline values: CDR1 GTSNPN, CDR2 SVGIG (reference sequence). The CDR3 totals 17 residues. Trimming removed 1 base from V and 1 base from J; junction bases left unmatched: 12. The DNA of the CDR3 is TGTGCCTGGAGTGAACGACAGGGTGGGCGACGGAACACTGAAGCTTTCTTT. This codes for CAWSERQGGRRNTEAFF.

There are a few counts of this clone. In nucleotides, the CDR3 is TGTGCCAGCAGCTTAGGGGGCCGGGATGGCTACACCTTC. Encoded protein: CASSLGGRDGYTF. The gene calls are TRBV7-9 and TRBJ1-2; TRBD1 is a possible D gene (5 bases). The CDR3 runs 13 residues. Germline V gene lookup returns CDR1 SEHNR and CDR2 FQNEAQ (reference sequence). Trimming pared 1 base from V and 6 bases from J, leaving 9 bases between.

The chain recombines TRBV5-5 with TRBJ1-2; TRBD1 aligns across 7 bases. The ends lost 0 bases at V and 8 bases at J; junction bases unmatched: 10. Germline V CDR1 and CDR2: SGHKS, YYEKEE (reference sequence). The CDR3 covers 15 residues. CDR3 sequence: CASSLAGTVLLGYTF. In DNA form, the CDR3 reads TGTGCCAGCAGCTTGGCCGGGACAGTTTTATTAGGCTACACCTTC.

The chain is built from TRBV7-2 and TRBJ1-4; D possibly corresponds to TRBD1 (6 bases). The ends were cut back, 1 base at V and 10 bases at J, with 19 bases in the middle. In germline, CDR1 is SGHTA, CDR2 FQGNSA. The CDR3 spans 16 residues. The CDR3 bases are TGTGCCAGCAGCTTAGATCCCCAGGGGTTAATGTCAAAACTGTTTTTT. This translates into CASSLDPQGLMSKLFF.

V is TRBV2 and J is TRBJ2-7, with 7 bases aligning to TRBD2. Per the germline V gene, CDR1 is SNHLY and CDR2 is FYNNEI. V lost 1 base, J lost 3 bases, and 12 bases stayed unmatched. This CDR3 has 17 residues. The CDR3 region is CASSEGRGGPSNYEQYF. For the CDR3, the DNA is TGTGCCAGCAGTGAAGGGCGGGGAGGGCCAAGTAACTACGAGCAGTACTTC.

CDR3 sequence reads: CASSQDPGLYEQYF. CDR3 nucleotides: TGTGCCAGCAGCCAAGATCCAGGGCTCTACGAGCAGTACTTC. This chain uses TRBV3-1 (or the pseudogene TRBV3-2) with TRBJ2-7, with D perhaps matching TRBD1 (5 bases). In germline, CDR1 is LGHDT, CDR2 YNNKEL (reference sequence). V was trimmed by 0 bases and J by 3 bases, leaving 9 bases between them. This CDR3 is built from 14 residues.

The chain joins TRBV19 to TRBJ1-5; 9 bases align to TRBD1. CDR3 size: 14 residues. Germline CDR1 is LNHDA and CDR2 is SQIVND (reference sequence). Trimming cost V 6 bases and J 6 bases; bases outside gene matches: 6. In nucleotides, the CDR3 is TGTGCCAGTAGGATTACAGGGGGCCCTCAGCCCCAGCATTTT. Translated: CASRITGGPQPQHF.

This clone is large within its sample. This chain joins TRBV27 and TRBJ1-1; TRBD1 agrees at 11 bases. Trimming removed 5 bases from V and 4 bases from J; junction bases left unmatched: 3. CDR1 and CDR2 (germline): MNHEY, SMNVEV (reference sequence). There are 14 residues in the CDR3. DNA of the CDR3: TGTGCCAGCAGTACCGGGACAGGGGGCACTGAAGCTTTCTTT. This gives the protein CASSTGTGGTEAFF.

The V gene is TRBV6-2 or TRBV6-3, the J gene TRBJ1-6, with D unresolved. Germline CDR1 and CDR2: MNHEY and SVGEGT. The CDR3 extends over 15 amino acids. V was shortened by 2 bases and J by 6 bases, with 11 bases between the two germline ends. The CDR3: CASSYVKGGNSPLHF. DNA for the CDR3: TGTGCCAGCAGTTACGTGAAGGGAGGTAATTCACCCCTCCACTTT.

This CDR3 reads CASRTTGGGNQPQHF. CDR3 nucleotides: TGTGCCAGCAGAACAACAGGGGGCGGCAATCAGCCCCAGCATTTT. The genes are TRBV6-5 and TRBJ1-5, with 9 bases matching TRBD1. J gave up 2 bases and V 6 bases, and 5 bases lay outside the gene matches. Germline values: CDR1 MNHEY, CDR2 SVGAGI. The CDR3 spans 15 residues.

This chain uses TRBV11-2 with TRBJ2-1, with D perhaps matching TRBD2 (6 bases). CDR3 length: 15 amino acids. The germline V and J ends were trimmed by 5 bases and 7 bases, with 18 bases remaining between them. CDR1 and CDR2 from the germline V gene are SGHAT and FQNNGV. CDR3 protein: CASSPLAGRKNEQFF. The CDR3 DNA is TGTGCCAGCAGCCCTTTGGCGGGGAGGAAGAATGAGCAGTTCTTC.

With regard to this clone: This sample includes further DNA sequences coding for the same CDR3. The chain links TRBV5-8 to TRBJ1-2, with 8 nucleotides matching TRBD1. J was trimmed by 4 bases and V by 2 bases; bases with no gene match: 4. This CDR3 has 14 residues. CDR1 SGHTS and CDR2 YDEGEE come from the germline V gene. CDR3 nucleotide sequence: TGTGCCAGCAGCTTAGGACAGGGAGGCTATGGCTACACCTTC. Translation gives CASSLGQGGYGYTF.

This chain links TRBV27 with TRBJ2-5; 11 nucleotides align to TRBD2. Germline trimming cut 0 bases from V and 4 bases from J; bases unmatched to any gene: 7. Looked up from germline, CDR1 is MNHEY and CDR2 is SMNVEV (reference sequence). The CDR3 spans 17 residues. The CDR3 is CASSLSWLAGGGETQYF. In nucleotides, the CDR3 is TGTGCCAGCAGTTTATCCTGGCTAGCGGGGGGTGGAGAGACCCAGTACTTC.

In this sample, this clone turned up once. The chain combines TRBV18 with TRBJ2-2; TRBD1 aligns across 12 bases. With V trimmed by 6 bases and J by 4 bases, 3 bases remained unmatched. The CDR3 totals 15 residues. Germline-derived CDR1 and CDR2 are KGHSH and LQKENI. CDR3 amino acids: CASSPGQGATGELFF. CDR3 in DNA: TGTGCCAGCTCGCCGGGACAGGGGGCCACCGGGGAGCTGTTTTTT.

This chain joins TRBV6-5 and TRBJ2-5; D may be TRBD1 (6 bases). The germline V and J ends were trimmed by 6 bases and 7 bases, with 12 bases remaining between them. CDR3 length: 12 residues. Germline values: CDR1 MNHEY, CDR2 SVGAGI. The DNA for the CDR3 is TGTGCCAGCAGCCAGGGGCGAGGGACCCAGTACTTC. Its translation: CASSQGRGTQYF.

The CDR3 nucleotides read TGTGCCAGCAGCGACCGGGTTTACAATGAGCAGTTCTTC. As protein: CASSDRVYNEQFF. The chain employs TRBV11-3 and TRBJ2-1; D uncertain. The CDR3 covers 13 residues. CDR1 SGHNT and CDR2 YENEEA come from the germline V gene. Trimming cost V 5 bases and J 4 bases, with 9 bases left between them.

The rearrangement joins TRBV11-1 to TRBJ2-7; weak D call: TRBD1 (5 bases). The CDR3 has 13 residues. Trimming pared 5 bases from V and 4 bases from J, leaving 12 bases between. Germline CDR1 SGHAT, CDR2 FQDESV (reference sequence). CDR3 nucleotide sequence: TGTGCCAGCAGCGCATCAGGGCTATACGAGCAGTACTTC. This gives the protein CASSASGLYEQYF. Using reference TRBV11-1 and TRBJ2-7 for the parts outside the CDR3, the full variable domain is EAEVAQSPRYKITEKSQAVAFWCDPISGHATLYWYRQILGQGPELLVQFQDESVVDDSQLPKDRFSAERLKGVDSTLKIQPAELGDSAMYLCASSASGLYEQYFGPGTRLTVT.

The chain is built from TRBV7-9 and TRBJ1-5; D may be TRBD1 (6 bases). The V and J ends lost 5 bases and 6 bases respectively, with 14 bases between them. There are 14 residues in the CDR3. Germline V gene lookup returns CDR1 SEHNR and CDR2 FQNEAQ (reference sequence). The CDR3 loop reads CASSPGQSVQPQHF. CDR3 bases: TGTGCCAGCAGCCCCGGACAGAGCGTTCAGCCCCAGCATTTT.